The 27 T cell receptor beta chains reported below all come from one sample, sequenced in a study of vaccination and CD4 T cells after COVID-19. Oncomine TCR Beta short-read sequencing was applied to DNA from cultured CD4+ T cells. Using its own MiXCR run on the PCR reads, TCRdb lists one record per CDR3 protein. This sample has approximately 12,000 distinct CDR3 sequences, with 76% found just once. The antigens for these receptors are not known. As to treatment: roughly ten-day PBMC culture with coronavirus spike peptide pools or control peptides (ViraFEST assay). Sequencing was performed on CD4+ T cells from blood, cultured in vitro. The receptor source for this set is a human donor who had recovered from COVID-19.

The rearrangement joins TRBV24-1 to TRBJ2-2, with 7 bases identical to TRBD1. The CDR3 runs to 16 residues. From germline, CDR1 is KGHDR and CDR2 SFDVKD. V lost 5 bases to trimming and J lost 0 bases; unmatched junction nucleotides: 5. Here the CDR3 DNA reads TGTGCCACCAGTGCCGTGACAGGGACGAACACCGGGGAGCTGTTTTTT. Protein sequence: CATSAVTGTNTGELFF.

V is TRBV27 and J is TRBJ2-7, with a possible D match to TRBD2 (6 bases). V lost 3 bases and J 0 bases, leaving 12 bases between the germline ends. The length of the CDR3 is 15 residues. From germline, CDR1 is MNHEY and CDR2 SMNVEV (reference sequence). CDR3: CASSLDGLTSYEQYF. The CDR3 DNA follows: TGTGCCAGCAGTTTGGACGGACTAACCTCCTACGAGCAGTACTTC.

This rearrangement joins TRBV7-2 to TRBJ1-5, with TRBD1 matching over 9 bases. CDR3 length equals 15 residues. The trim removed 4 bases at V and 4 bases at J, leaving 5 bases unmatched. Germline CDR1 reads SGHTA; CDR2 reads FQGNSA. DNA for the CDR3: TGTGCCAGCAGCTCGGGGACAGGGATGAATCAGCCCCAGCATTTT. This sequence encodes CASSSGTGMNQPQHF.

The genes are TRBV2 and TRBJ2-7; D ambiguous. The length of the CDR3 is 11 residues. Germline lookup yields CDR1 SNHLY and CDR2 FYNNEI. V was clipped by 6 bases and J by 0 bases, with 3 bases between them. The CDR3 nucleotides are TGTGCCAGCAGGATCTCCTACGAGCAGTACTTC. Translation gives CASRISYEQYF.

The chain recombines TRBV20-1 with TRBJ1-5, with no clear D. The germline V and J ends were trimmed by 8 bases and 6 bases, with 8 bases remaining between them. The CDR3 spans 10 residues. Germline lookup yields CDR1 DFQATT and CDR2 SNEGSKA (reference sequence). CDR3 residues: CSTLSQPQHF. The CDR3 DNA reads TGCAGTACACTAAGTCAGCCCCAGCATTTT.

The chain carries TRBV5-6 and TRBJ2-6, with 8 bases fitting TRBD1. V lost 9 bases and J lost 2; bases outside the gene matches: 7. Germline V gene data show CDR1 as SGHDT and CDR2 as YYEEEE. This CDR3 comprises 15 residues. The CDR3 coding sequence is TGTGCCACGCGGACAGGGAACACTGGGGCCAACGTCCTGACTTTC. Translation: CATRTGNTGANVLTF.

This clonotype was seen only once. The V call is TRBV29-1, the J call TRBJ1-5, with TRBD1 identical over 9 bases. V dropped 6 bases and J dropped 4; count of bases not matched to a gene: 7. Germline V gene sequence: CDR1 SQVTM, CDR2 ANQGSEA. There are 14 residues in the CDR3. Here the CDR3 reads CSVSTGTGNQPQHF. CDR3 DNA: TGCAGCGTGTCAACCGGGACAGGGAATCAGCCCCAGCATTTT.

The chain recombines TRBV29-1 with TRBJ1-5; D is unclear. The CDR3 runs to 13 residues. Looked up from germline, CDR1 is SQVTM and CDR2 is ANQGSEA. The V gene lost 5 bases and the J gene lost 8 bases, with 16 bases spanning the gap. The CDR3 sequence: CSVKDGLGEPQHF. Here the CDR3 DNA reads TGCAGCGTTAAGGACGGCTTGGGAGAGCCCCAGCATTTT. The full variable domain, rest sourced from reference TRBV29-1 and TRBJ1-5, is SAVISQKPSRDICQRGTSLTIQCQVDSQVTMMFWYRQQPGQSLTLIATANQGSEATYESGFVIDKFPISRPNLTFSTLTVSNMSPEDSSIYLCSVKDGLGEPQHFGDGTRLSIL.

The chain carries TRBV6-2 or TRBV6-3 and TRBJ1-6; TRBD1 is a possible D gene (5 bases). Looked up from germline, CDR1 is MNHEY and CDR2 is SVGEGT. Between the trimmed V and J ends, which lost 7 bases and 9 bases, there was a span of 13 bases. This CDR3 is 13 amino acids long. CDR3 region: CASNTGGASPLHF. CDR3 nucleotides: TGTGCCAGCAATACAGGCGGGGCTTCACCCCTCCACTTT.

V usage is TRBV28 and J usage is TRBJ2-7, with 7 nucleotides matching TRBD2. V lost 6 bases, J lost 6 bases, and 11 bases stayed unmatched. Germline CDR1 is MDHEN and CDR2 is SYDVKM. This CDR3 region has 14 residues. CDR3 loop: CASSLDWEGREQYF. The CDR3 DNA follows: TGTGCCAGCAGCTTGGATTGGGAGGGACGCGAGCAGTACTTC.

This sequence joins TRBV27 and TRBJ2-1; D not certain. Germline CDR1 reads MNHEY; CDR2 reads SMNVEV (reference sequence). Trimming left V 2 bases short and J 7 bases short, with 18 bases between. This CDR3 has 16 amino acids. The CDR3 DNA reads TGTGCCAGCAGTTTAGGTCCCTCGTTGGGTGGAAATGAGCAGTTCTTC. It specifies CASSLGPSLGGNEQFF.

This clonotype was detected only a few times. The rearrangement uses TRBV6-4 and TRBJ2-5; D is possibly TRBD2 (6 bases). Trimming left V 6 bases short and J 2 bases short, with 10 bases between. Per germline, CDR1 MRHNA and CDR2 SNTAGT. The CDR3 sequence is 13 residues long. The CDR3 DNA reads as TGTGCCAGCAGCCGGGACTGGCAAGAGACCCAGTACTTC. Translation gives CASSRDWQETQYF.

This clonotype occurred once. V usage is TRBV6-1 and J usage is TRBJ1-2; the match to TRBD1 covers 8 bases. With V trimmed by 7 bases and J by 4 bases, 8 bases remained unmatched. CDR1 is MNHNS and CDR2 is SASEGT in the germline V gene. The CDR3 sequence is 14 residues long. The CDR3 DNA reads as TGTGCCAGCACCGAGGACAGGGCCTCCTATGGCTACACCTTC. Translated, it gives CASTEDRASYGYTF.

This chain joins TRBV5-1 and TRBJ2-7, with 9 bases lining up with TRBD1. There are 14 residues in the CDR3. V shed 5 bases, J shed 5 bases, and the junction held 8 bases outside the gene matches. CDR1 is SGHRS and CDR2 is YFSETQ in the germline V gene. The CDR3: CASSPDRGYNEQYF. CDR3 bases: TGCGCCAGCAGTCCGGACAGGGGCTACAACGAGCAGTACTTC.

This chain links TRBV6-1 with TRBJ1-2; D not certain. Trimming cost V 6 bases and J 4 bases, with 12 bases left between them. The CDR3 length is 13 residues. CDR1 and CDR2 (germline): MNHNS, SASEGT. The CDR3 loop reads CASRVGSLYGYTF. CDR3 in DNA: TGTGCCAGCAGAGTAGGTAGCCTCTATGGCTACACCTTC.

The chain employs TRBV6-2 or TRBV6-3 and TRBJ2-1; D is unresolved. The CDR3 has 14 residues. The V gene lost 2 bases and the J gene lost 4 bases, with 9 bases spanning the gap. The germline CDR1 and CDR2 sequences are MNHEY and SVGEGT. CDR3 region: CASSYSHGYNEQFF. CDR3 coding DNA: TGTGCCAGCAGTTACAGCCATGGATACAATGAGCAGTTCTTC.

This chain's CDR3 is CSARDAGVITDTQYF. The CDR3 DNA is TGCAGTGCTAGAGATGCGGGAGTAATCACAGATACGCAGTATTTT. The V gene is TRBV20-1, the J gene TRBJ2-3; 7 bases align to TRBD2. The CDR3 is 15 residues long. Looked up from germline, CDR1 is DFQATT and CDR2 is SNEGSKA (reference sequence). V lost 0 bases, J lost 2 bases, and 5 bases stayed unmatched.

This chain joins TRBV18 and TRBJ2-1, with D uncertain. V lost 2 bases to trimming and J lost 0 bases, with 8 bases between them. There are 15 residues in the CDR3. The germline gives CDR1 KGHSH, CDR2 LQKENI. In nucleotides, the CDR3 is TGTGCCAGCTCACCATTAAGCTCCTCCTACAATGAGCAGTTCTTC. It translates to CASSPLSSSYNEQFF.

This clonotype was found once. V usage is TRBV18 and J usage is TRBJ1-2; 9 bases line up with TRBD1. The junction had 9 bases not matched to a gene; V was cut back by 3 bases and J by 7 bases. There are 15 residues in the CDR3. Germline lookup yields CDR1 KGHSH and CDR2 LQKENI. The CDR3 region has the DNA TGTGCCAGCTCACCTCCAGGGACAGGGAGTCGTGGCTACACCTTC. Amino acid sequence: CASSPPGTGSRGYTF.

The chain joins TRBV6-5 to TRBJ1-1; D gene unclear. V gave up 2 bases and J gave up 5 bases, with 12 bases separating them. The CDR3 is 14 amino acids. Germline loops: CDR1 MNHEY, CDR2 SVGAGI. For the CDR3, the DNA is TGTGCCAGCAGTTACACTGGGGTAGAGACTGAAGCTTTCTTT. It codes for CASSYTGVETEAFF.

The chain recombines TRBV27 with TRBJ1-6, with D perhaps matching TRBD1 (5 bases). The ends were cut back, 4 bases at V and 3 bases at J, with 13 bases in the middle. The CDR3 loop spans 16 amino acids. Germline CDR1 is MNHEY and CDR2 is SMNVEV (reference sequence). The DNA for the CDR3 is TGTGCCAGCAGTTCCCTTCGACAGAACTATAATTCACCCCTCCACTTT. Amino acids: CASSSLRQNYNSPLHF.

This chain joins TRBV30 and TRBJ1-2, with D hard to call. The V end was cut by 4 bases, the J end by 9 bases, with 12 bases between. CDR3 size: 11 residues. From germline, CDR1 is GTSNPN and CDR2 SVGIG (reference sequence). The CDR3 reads CAWTDFGSYTF. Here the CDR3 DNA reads TGTGCCTGGACAGACTTCGGAAGCTACACCTTC.

CDR3 sequence reads: CSARAPGTGYSPLHF. The CDR3 nucleotides are TGCAGTGCTAGAGCTCCCGGGACAGGGTATTCACCCCTCCACTTT. This chain links TRBV20-1 with TRBJ1-6; 9 bases agree with TRBD1. V dropped 1 base and J dropped 8; count of bases not matched to a gene: 6. This CDR3 spans 15 amino acids. The V gene's germline CDR1 is DFQATT and CDR2 SNEGSKA (reference sequence).

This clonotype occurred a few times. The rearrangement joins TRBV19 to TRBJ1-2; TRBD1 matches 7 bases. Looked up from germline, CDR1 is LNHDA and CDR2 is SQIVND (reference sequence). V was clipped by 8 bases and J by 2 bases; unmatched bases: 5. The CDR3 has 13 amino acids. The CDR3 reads CASRTGENYGYTF. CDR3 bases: TGTGCCAGTCGGACAGGCGAGAACTATGGCTACACCTTC.

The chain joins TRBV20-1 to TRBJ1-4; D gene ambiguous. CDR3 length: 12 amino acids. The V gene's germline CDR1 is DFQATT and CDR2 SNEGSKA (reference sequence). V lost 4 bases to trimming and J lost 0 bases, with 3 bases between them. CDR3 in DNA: TGCAGTGCTAAGGCAACTAATGAAAAACTGTTTTTT. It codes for CSAKATNEKLFF.

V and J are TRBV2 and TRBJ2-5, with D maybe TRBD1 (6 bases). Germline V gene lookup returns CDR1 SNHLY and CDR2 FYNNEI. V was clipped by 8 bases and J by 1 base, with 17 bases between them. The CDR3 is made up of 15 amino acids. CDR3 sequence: CASQRLGTSQETQYF. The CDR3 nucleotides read TGTGCCAGCCAACGCCTCGGGACATCCCAAGAGACCCAGTACTTC.

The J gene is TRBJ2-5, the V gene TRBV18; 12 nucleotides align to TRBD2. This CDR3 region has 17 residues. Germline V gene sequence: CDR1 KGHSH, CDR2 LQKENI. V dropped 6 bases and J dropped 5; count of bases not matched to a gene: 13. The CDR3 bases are TGTGCCAGCTCGCCCAAGGGAGGACTAGCGGGACGGGAGACCCAGTACTTC. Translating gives CASSPKGGLAGRETQYF.